These 29 T cell receptor beta chains were sequenced from one sample in a study of blood T cell repertoires in COVID-19. The repertoire was sequenced with immunoSEQ multiplex PCR; TCRdb's copy has only in-frame clones and lacks some. This sample has 100,000 to 150,000 clones, with 86% found just once. Material for sequencing was PBMCs or T cells enriched from blood (not recorded which). The receptor set was obtained from a woman aged 50 to 60 who had recovered from COVID-19.

This clone appeared a single time. The V gene is TRBV7-6, the J gene TRBJ2-7; 8 nucleotides match TRBD1. The V segment lost 5 bases and the J segment 3 bases; nucleotides outside the gene matches: 9. CDR1 and CDR2 from the germline V gene are SGHVS and FNYEAQ. This CDR3 spans 15 amino acids. CDR3 protein: CASSPRDRLYYEQYF. The CDR3 DNA is TGTGCCAGCAGCCCGCGGGACAGGCTGTACTACGAGCAGTACTTC.

The sample holds a few counts of this clone. The V and J genes are TRBV5-1 and TRBJ1-2, with 7 bases aligning to TRBD1. Germline CDR1 SGHRS, CDR2 YFSETQ. Trimming cost V 2 bases and J 6 bases; bases outside gene matches: 4. CDR3 size: 13 residues. CDR3 sequence: CASSFAGGNGYTF. The CDR3 DNA sequence: TGCGCCAGCAGCTTTGCAGGGGGGAATGGCTACACCTTC.

This chain joins TRBV4-2 and TRBJ1-2; D unclear. CDR1 is LGHNA, CDR2 YNFKEQ, per germline. CDR3 size: 14 residues. V was clipped by 1 base and J by 13 bases, with 19 bases between them. This CDR3 reads CASSQGLEGRGITF. The CDR3 DNA is TGTGCCAGCAGCCAAGGTCTGGAGGGCAGAGGGATCACCTTC.

V usage is TRBV29-1 and J usage is TRBJ2-7; possibly TRBD1 for D (6 bases). In germline, CDR1 is SQVTM, CDR2 ANQGSEA. V gave up 4 bases and J gave up 3 bases, with 7 bases separating them. The CDR3 extends over 11 amino acids. The CDR3 spells CSVADSYEQYF. CDR3 sequence (DNA): TGCAGCGTTGCGGACAGCTACGAGCAGTACTTC.

The chain couples TRBV5-6 to TRBJ1-3; no definite D call. The germline gives CDR1 SGHDT, CDR2 YYEEEE. V gave up 1 base and J gave up 0 bases, with 11 bases separating them. The length of the CDR3 is 16 residues. CDR3 DNA: TGTGCCAGCAGCTTGTTTACGGGTCCCTCTGGAAACACCATATATTTT. Amino acids: CASSLFTGPSGNTIYF.

This chain links TRBV28 with TRBJ1-3; D possibly corresponds to TRBD1 (5 bases). Germline V gene lookup returns CDR1 MDHEN and CDR2 SYDVKM. This CDR3 is 16 amino acids long. Trimming took 6 bases from V and 0 from J, leaving 15 bases between them. CDR3 in amino acids: CASSHGGGRSGNTIYF. CDR3 DNA: TGTGCCAGCAGCCACGGGGGGGGACGCTCTGGAAACACCATATATTTT. Full variable domain (outside the CDR3, taken from reference TRBV28 and TRBJ1-3): DVKVTQSSRYLVKRTGEKVFLECVQDMDHENMFWYRQDPGLGLRLIYFSYDVKMKEKGDIPEGYSVSREKKERFSLILESASTNQTSMYLCASSHGGGRSGNTIYFGEGSWLTVV.

The chain joins TRBV4-1 to TRBJ1-2, with a tentative D call TRBD1 (6 bases). CDR3 length: 13 residues. Germline values: CDR1 MGHRA, CDR2 YSYEKL. V lost 3 bases and J 7 bases, leaving 12 bases between the germline ends. This chain's CDR3 is CASSQGGGFGYTF. Written as DNA, the CDR3 is TGCGCCAGCAGCCAGGGGGGGGGCTTTGGCTACACCTTC.

As for this clone: This CDR3 is also generated by other DNA sequences in the sample. This rearrangement joins TRBV9 to TRBJ2-1; tentative D call: TRBD2 (6 bases). Trimming cost V 0 bases and J 4 bases, with 11 bases left between them. This CDR3 contains 15 residues. CDR1 and CDR2 (germline): SGDLS, YYNGEE. The DNA for the CDR3 is TGTGCCAGCAGCGTAGGTAGCGGAACATACAATGAGCAGTTCTTC. Translation gives CASSVGSGTYNEQFF.

The V call is TRBV7-9, the J call TRBJ2-1, with 8 bases lining up with TRBD2. After removal of 6 bases from V and 9 bases from J, the junction contained 13 bases not matched to a gene. CDR1 and CDR2 (germline): SEHNR, FQNEAQ (reference sequence). The CDR3 totals 15 residues. This CDR3 is CASSFSGVRRAEQFF. The DNA of the CDR3 is TGTGCCAGCAGTTTTAGCGGGGTCCGCCGTGCTGAGCAGTTCTTC.

CDR3 residues: CASSQEVNRIYTGELFF. The CDR3 DNA reads TGTGCCAGCAGCCAAGAGGTAAACAGGATCTACACCGGGGAGCTGTTTTTT. The chain uses TRBV14 and TRBJ2-2; D perhaps matches TRBD1 (5 bases). V was cut by 0 bases and J by 3 bases, with 14 bases left in between. Germline CDR1 SGHDN, CDR2 FVKESK. The CDR3 runs to 17 residues.

The gene calls are TRBV10-3 and TRBJ1-3; 7 bases line up with TRBD1. Germline V lookup: CDR1 ENHRY, CDR2 SYGVKD. J lost 4 bases, V lost 11 bases, and 14 bases had no gene match. There are 15 residues in the CDR3. CDR3 DNA: TGTGCCTCTGGGACAGAGTCCATAAGGGGAAACACCATATATTTT. It codes for CASGTESIRGNTIYF.

The J gene is TRBJ2-5, the V gene TRBV24-1, with 9 bases lining up with TRBD1. Per germline, CDR1 KGHDR and CDR2 SFDVKD. V was clipped by 4 bases and J by 4 bases; unmatched bases: 9. This CDR3 is 16 amino acids long. The DNA for the CDR3 is TGTGCCACCAGTGACCCCGGACAGGGGAGCCCAGAGACCCAGTACTTC. Its translation is CATSDPGQGSPETQYF.

V usage is TRBV6-5 and J usage is TRBJ1-5; D unresolved. V was shortened by 3 bases and J by 7 bases, with 10 bases between the two germline ends. The CDR3 sequence is 13 residues long. Germline assignment: CDR1 MNHEY and CDR2 SVGAGI. CDR3 residues: CASSYDQRQPQHF. DNA of the CDR3: TGTGCCAGCAGTTATGATCAACGGCAGCCCCAGCATTTT.

The CDR3: CASSLDSTSPLHF. The CDR3 DNA reads as TGTGCCAGCAGTTTAGACAGCACCTCACCCCTCCACTTT. The chain has TRBV27 and TRBJ1-6; D is perhaps TRBD1 (5 bases). V was shortened by 2 bases and J by 10 bases, with 9 bases between the two germline ends. The germline V gene has CDR1 MNHEY and CDR2 SMNVEV (reference sequence). The CDR3 is 13 amino acids.

J is TRBJ1-1 and V is TRBV27, with D perhaps TRBD1 (5 bases). Trimming removed 5 bases at V and 7 bases at J, with 20 bases between. Looked up from germline, CDR1 is MNHEY and CDR2 is SMNVEV (reference sequence). This CDR3 has 15 residues. The CDR3: CASSPYLGGDGEAFF. The CDR3 DNA reads TGTGCCAGCAGTCCCTACCTGGGGGGGGACGGTGAAGCTTTCTTT.

The chain joins TRBV19 to TRBJ2-7; 10 bases match TRBD2. V dropped 5 bases and J dropped 3; count of bases not matched to a gene: 7. Germline CDR1 is LNHDA and CDR2 is SQIVND (reference sequence). The CDR3 loop spans 15 amino acids. CDR3 DNA sequence: TGTGCCAGTAGTCGCGAATGGACTAGCGGCTACGAGCAGTACTTC. Translation: CASSREWTSGYEQYF.

This clone has only one observation. This chain uses TRBV10-1 with TRBJ2-3, with TRBD1 identical over 10 bases. Looked up from germline, CDR1 is WNHNN and CDR2 is SYGVQD (reference sequence). The CDR3 length is 13 residues. V was clipped by 5 bases and J by 6 bases; unmatched bases: 2. CDR3 bases: TGCGCCAGCAGTTGGACAGGGGGGGATACGCAGTATTTT. Protein sequence: CASSWTGGDTQYF.

The J gene is TRBJ2-7, the V gene TRBV28, with 12 positions matching TRBD2. There are 13 residues in the CDR3. The germline CDR1 and CDR2 sequences are MDHEN and SYDVKM. V lost 9 bases, J lost 4 bases, and 4 bases stayed unmatched. The CDR3 nucleotides are TGTGCCAGTCTAGCGGGGGGGCAGTACGAGCAGTACTTC. It is translated as CASLAGGQYEQYF. The full variable domain, its missing parts supplied by reference TRBV28 and TRBJ2-7, is DVKVTQSSRYLVKRTGEKVFLECVQDMDHENMFWYRQDPGLGLRLIYFSYDVKMKEKGDIPEGYSVSREKKERFSLILESASTNQTSMYLCASLAGGQYEQYFGPGTRLTVT.

The chain links TRBV3-1 (or the pseudogene TRBV3-2) to TRBJ2-3; 9 positions agree with TRBD2. The J segment lost 2 bases and the V segment lost 0 bases, leaving 6 bases of the junction unmatched. Per germline, CDR1 LGHDT and CDR2 YNNKEL (reference sequence). The CDR3 is 17 amino acids. The CDR3 nucleotides read TGTGCCAGCAGCCAAGATCCGCTAGCGGGGCTCACAGATACGCAGTATTTT. It translates to CASSQDPLAGLTDTQYF.

The J gene is TRBJ2-1, the V gene TRBV11-2; 8 nucleotides align to TRBD2. The J segment lost 4 bases and the V segment lost 5 bases, leaving 10 bases of the junction unmatched. The germline V gene encodes CDR1 SGHAT and CDR2 FQNNGV. This CDR3 comprises 16 residues. The CDR3 DNA follows: TGTGCCAGCAGCCCCCGCCGGAGCGGGGGTTACAATGAGCAGTTCTTC. This translates into CASSPRRSGGYNEQFF.

The chain employs TRBV13 and TRBJ1-1; 8 nucleotides line up with TRBD1. CDR1 PRHDT and CDR2 FYEKMQ come from the germline V gene (reference sequence). V lost 4 bases and J lost 6; bases outside the gene matches: 13. This CDR3 contains 16 residues. CDR3 DNA sequence: TGTGCCAGCAGCTGGACCCGGACAGGGCGAACCGCTGAAGCTTTCTTT. Encoded protein: CASSWTRTGRTAEAFF.

The V call is TRBV10-1, the J call TRBJ1-1; 10 nucleotides align to TRBD1. V shed 4 bases and J 7 bases; nucleotides not matched to a gene: 3. In germline, CDR1 is WNHNN, CDR2 SYGVQD (reference sequence). The CDR3 is 13 residues long. CDR3 sequence (DNA): TGCGCCAGCAGTGGACAGGGGGCAGGTGAAGCTTTCTTT. This encodes CASSGQGAGEAFF.

This chain joins TRBV5-4 and TRBJ1-4; D is perhaps TRBD1 (6 bases). Trimming took off 4 bases at V and 8 bases at J, with 9 bases between the two ends. CDR3 size: 12 residues. CDR1 and CDR2 (germline): SGHNT, YYREEE (reference sequence). The CDR3 protein is CASSPDREKLFF. The CDR3 coding sequence is TGTGCCAGCAGCCCCGACAGGGAAAAACTGTTTTTT.

This clone was seen only a few times. The chain joins TRBV7-9 to TRBJ2-2; the match to TRBD1 covers 7 bases. The CDR3 contains 16 residues. V lost 2 bases and J lost 0; bases outside the gene matches: 3. The germline V gene has CDR1 SEHNR and CDR2 FQNEAQ (reference sequence). CDR3 sequence (DNA): TGTGCCAGCAGCTTACCACAGGGGACGAACACCGGGGAGCTGTTTTTT. Its protein is CASSLPQGTNTGELFF.

To note about this clone: Its ends do not fully match the called genes, so a read error is possible. The rearrangement uses TRBV11-2 and TRBJ2-5; D gene ambiguous. This CDR3 spans 14 amino acids. The germline CDR1 and CDR2 sequences are SGHAT and FQNNGV. CDR3 amino acids: CASSLNARQGTQYF. The CDR3 DNA follows: TGTGCCAGCAGCTTAAACGCCAGACAAGGGACCCAGTACTTC.

The V call is TRBV4-3, the J call TRBJ1-6; 7 bases are a match to TRBD1. CDR1 is LGHNA, CDR2 YSLEER, per germline. This CDR3 comprises 15 residues. Trimming took 4 bases from V and 0 from J; bases not matched to a gene: 0. CDR3 sequence (DNA): TGCGCCAGCAGCCGGACAGGCTCCTATAATTCACCCCTCCACTTT. Translating it yields CASSRTGSYNSPLHF.

This clone was detected a few times. The chain employs TRBV7-6 and TRBJ1-1; 9 bases agree with TRBD1. V was clipped by 2 bases and J by 5 bases; unmatched bases: 6. The length of the CDR3 is 15 residues. The germline V gene has CDR1 SGHVS and CDR2 FNYEAQ. CDR3 region: CASSLSQGARTEAFF. The CDR3 bases are TGTGCCAGCAGCTTATCACAGGGGGCAAGGACTGAAGCTTTCTTT.

This chain joins TRBV5-1 and TRBJ1-2; 7 bases line up with TRBD1. V trimming: 3 bases; J trimming: 2 bases; junction bases outside the gene matches: 16. The CDR3 length is 18 residues. Germline CDR1 is SGHRS and CDR2 is YFSETQ. The CDR3 region is CASSSLPGQTWVNYGYTF. The CDR3 DNA follows: TGCGCCAGCAGCTCACTACCGGGACAGACATGGGTCAACTATGGCTACACCTTC.

The V and J genes are TRBV5-1 and TRBJ2-5; 13 nucleotides agree with TRBD2. CDR1 and CDR2 (germline): SGHRS, YFSETQ. V gave up 0 bases and J gave up 3 bases; unmatched junction bases: 5. The CDR3 loop spans 17 amino acids. The CDR3 sequence is CASSLGGLAGTEETQYF. The DNA of the CDR3 is TGCGCCAGCAGCTTGGGGGGACTAGCGGGGACCGAAGAGACCCAGTACTTC.